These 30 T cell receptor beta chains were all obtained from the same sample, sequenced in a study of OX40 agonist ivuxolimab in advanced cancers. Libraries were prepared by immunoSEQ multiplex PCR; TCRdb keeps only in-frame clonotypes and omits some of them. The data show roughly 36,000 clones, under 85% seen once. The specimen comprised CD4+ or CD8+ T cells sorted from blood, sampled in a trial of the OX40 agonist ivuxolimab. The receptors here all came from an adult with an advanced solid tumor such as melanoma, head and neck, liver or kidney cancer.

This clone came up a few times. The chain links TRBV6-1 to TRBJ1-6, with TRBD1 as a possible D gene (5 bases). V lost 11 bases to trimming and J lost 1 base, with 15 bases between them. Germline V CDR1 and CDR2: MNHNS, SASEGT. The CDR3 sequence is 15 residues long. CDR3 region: CASGPPRSYNSPLHF. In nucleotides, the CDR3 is TGTGCCTCGGGGCCTCCAAGGTCCTATAATTCACCCCTCCACTTT.

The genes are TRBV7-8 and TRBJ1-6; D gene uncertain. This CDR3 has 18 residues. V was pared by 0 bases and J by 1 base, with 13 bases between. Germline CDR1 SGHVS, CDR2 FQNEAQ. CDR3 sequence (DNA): TGTGCCAGCAGCTTAGCAGACCAAATGGGATCCTATAATTCACCCCTCCACTTT. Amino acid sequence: CASSLADQMGSYNSPLHF.

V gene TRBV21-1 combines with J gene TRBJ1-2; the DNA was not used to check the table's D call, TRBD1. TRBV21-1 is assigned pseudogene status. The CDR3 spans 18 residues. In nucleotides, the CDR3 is TGTGCCAGCAGCAAAGAAAAGGACAGGGCCTCCCTCCCCGGTGGCTACACCTTC. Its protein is CASSKEKDRASLPGGYTF.

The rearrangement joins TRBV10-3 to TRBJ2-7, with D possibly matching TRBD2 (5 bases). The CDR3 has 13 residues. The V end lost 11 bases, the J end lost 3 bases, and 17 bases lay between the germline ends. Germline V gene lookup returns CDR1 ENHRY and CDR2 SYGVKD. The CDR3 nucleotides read TGTGCCGGAGGAGCGGACGGAGACTACGAGCAGTACGTC. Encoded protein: CAGGADGDYEQYV.

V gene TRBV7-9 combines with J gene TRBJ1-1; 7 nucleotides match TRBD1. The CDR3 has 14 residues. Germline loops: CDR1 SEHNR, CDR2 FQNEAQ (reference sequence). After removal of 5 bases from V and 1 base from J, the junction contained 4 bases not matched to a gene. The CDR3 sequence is CASSMTGRNTEAFF. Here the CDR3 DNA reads TGTGCCAGCAGCATGACAGGGAGGAACACTGAAGCTTTCTTT.

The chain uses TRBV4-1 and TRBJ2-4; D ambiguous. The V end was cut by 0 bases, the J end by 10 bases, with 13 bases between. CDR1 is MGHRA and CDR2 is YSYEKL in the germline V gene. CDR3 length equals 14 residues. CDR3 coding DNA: TGCGCCAGCAGCCAAGATTCGGCGTCTCGGATTCAGTACTTC. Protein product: CASSQDSASRIQYF.

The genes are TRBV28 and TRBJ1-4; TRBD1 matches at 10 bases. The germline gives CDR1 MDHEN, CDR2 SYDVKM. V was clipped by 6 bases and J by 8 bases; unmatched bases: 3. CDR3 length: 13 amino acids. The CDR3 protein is CASRGTGVEKLFF. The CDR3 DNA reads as TGTGCCAGCAGAGGGACAGGGGTAGAAAAACTGTTTTTT. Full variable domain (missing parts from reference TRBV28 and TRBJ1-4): DVKVTQSSRYLVKRTGEKVFLECVQDMDHENMFWYRQDPGLGLRLIYFSYDVKMKEKGDIPEGYSVSREKKERFSLILESASTNQTSMYLCASRGTGVEKLFFGSGTQLSVL.

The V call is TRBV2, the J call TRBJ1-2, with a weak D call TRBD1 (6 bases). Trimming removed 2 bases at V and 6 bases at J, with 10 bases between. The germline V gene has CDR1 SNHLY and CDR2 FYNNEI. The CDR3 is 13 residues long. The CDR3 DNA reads TGTGCCAGCAGTGAACAGGGGCGCGATGGCTACACCTTC. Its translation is CASSEQGRDGYTF.

CDR3 nucleotides: TGCGCCAGCAGCCAGGCCAAAGGGAGGGGGCGTCGGATGAACACTGAAGCTTTCTTT. It is translated as CASSQAKGRGRRMNTEAFF. The chain recombines TRBV4-1 with TRBJ1-1, with 7 nucleotides matching TRBD1. This CDR3 has 19 residues. Unmatched junction bases numbered 16, after V lost 3 bases and J lost 0 bases. CDR1 is MGHRA and CDR2 is YSYEKL in the germline V gene.

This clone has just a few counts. This CDR3 reads CASSSVIQGYTF. CDR3 nucleotide sequence: TGTGCCAGCAGCTCCGTTATTCAGGGCTACACCTTC. V and J are TRBV11-2 and TRBJ1-2; no reliable D call. V dropped 4 bases and J dropped 8 bases, with 11 bases sitting between them. Germline V gene sequence: CDR1 SGHAT, CDR2 FQNNGV. The CDR3 has 12 residues.

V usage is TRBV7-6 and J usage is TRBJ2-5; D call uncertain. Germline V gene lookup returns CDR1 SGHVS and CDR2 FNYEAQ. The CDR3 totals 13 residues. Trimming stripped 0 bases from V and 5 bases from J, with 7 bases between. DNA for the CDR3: TGTGCCAGCAGCTTAGCGCATCGGGAGACCCAGTACTTC. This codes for CASSLAHRETQYF. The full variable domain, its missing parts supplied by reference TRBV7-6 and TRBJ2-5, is GAGVSQSPRYKVTKRGQDVALRCDPISGHVSLYWYRQALGQGPEFLTYFNYEAQQDKSGLPNDRFSAERPEGSISTLTIQRTEQRDSAMYRCASSLAHRETQYFGPGTRLLVL.

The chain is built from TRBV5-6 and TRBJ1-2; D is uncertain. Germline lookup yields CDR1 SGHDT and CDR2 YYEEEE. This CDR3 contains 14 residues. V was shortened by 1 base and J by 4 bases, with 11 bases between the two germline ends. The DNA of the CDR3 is TGTGCCAGCAGCTTGCAGAATTCTATCTATGGCTACACCTTC. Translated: CASSLQNSIYGYTF.

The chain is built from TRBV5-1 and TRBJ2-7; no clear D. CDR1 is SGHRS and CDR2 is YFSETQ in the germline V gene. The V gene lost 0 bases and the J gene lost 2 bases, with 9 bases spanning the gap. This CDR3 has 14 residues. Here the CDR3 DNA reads TGCGCCAGCAGCTTGGTCTCAGGAACCTACGAGCAGTACTTC. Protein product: CASSLVSGTYEQYF.

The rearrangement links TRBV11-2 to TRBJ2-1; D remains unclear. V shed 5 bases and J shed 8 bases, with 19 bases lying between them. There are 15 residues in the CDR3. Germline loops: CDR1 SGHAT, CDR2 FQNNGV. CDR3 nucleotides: TGTGCCAGCAGCCCATCTGATGTATGGGCTCATGAGCAGTTCTTC. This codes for CASSPSDVWAHEQFF.

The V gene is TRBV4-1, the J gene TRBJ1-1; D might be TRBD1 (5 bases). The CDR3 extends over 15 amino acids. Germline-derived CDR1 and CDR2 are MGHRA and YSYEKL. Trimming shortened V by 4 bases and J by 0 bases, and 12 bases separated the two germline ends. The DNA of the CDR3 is TGCGCCAGCAGCCCCCGGGAGGGGCTGAACACTGAAGCTTTCTTT. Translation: CASSPREGLNTEAFF.

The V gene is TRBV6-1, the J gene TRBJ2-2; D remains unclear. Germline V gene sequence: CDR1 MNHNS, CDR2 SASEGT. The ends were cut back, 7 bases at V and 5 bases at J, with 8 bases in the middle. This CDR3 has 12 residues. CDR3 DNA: TGTGCCAGCACTAGTGAGACCGGGGAGCTGTTTTTT. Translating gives CASTSETGELFF.

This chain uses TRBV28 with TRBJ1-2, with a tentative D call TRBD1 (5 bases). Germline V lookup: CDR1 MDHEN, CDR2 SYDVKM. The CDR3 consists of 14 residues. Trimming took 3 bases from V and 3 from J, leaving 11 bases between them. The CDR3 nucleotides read TGTGCCAGCAGTTTGCAGGGTGGGTACTATGGCTACACCTTC. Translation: CASSLQGGYYGYTF.

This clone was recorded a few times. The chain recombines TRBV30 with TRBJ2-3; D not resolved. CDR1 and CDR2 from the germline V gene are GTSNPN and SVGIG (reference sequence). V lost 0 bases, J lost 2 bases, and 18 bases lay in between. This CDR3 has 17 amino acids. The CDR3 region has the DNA TGTGCCTGGAGTGTATTTATTGGGGAACCTCTCACAGATACGCAGTATTTT. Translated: CAWSVFIGEPLTDTQYF.

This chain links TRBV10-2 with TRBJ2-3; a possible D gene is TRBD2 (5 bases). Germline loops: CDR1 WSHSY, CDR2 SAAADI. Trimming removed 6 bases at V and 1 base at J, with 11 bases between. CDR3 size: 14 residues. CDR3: CASSAAGRTDTQYF. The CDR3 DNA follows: TGCGCCAGCAGCGCTGCGGGTCGCACAGATACGCAGTATTTT.

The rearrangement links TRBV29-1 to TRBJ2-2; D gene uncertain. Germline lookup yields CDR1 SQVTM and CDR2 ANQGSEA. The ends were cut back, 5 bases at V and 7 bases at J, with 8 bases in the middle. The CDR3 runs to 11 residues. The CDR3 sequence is CSVLGFGELFF. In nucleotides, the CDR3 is TGCAGCGTTTTGGGGTTCGGGGAGCTGTTTTTT.

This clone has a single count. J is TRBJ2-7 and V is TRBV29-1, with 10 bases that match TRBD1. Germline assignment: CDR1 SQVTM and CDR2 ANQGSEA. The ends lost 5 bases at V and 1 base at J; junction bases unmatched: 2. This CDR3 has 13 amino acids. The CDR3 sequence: CSVRTGGSYEQYF. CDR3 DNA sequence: TGCAGCGTTCGGACAGGGGGATCCTACGAGCAGTACTTC.

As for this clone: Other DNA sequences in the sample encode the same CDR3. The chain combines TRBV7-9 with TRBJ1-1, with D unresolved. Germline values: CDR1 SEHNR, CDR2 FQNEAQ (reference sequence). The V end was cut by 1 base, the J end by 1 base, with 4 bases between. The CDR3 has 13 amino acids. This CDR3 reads CASSLVGNTEAFF. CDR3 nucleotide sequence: TGTGCCAGCAGCTTAGTAGGGAACACTGAAGCTTTCTTT.

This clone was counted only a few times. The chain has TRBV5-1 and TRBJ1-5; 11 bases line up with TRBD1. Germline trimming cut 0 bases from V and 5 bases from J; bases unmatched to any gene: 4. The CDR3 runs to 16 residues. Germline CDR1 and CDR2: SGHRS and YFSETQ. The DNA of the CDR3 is TGCGCCAGCAGCTTGGGAGGGACAGGGGGTGATCAGCCCCAGCATTTT. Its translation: CASSLGGTGGDQPQHF.

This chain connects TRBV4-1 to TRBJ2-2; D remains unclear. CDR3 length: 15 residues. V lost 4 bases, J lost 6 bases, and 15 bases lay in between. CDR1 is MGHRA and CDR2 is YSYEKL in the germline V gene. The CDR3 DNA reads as TGCGCCAGCAGCCCGATCTTAAGGGCGCCCGGGGAGCTGTTTTTT. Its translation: CASSPILRAPGELFF.

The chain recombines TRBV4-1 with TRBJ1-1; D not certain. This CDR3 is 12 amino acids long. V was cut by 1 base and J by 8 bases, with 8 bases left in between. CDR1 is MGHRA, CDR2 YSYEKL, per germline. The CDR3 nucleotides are TGCGCCAGCAGCCAAGGCGCGGGAGAAGCTTTCTTT. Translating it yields CASSQGAGEAFF.

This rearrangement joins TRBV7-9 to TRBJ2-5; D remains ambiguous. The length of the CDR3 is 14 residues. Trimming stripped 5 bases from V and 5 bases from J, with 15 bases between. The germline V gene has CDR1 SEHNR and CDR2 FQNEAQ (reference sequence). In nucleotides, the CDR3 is TGTGCCAGCAGCCCCCTGGGAAACTGGGAGACCCAGTACTTC. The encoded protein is CASSPLGNWETQYF. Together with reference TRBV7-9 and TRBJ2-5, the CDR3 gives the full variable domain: DTGVSQNPRHKITKRGQNVTFRCDPISEHNRLYWYRQTLGQGPEFLTYFQNEAQLEKSRLLSDRFSAERPKGSFSTLEIQRTEQGDSAMYLCASSPLGNWETQYFGPGTRLLVL.

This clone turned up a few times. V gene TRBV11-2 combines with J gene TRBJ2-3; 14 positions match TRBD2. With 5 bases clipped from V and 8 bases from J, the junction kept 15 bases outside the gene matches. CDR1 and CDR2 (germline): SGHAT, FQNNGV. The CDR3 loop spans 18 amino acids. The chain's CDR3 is CASSTLTGLAGGYGTQYF. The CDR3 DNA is TGTGCCAGCAGCACTCTTACCGGACTAGCGGGGGGATACGGTACGCAGTATTTT.

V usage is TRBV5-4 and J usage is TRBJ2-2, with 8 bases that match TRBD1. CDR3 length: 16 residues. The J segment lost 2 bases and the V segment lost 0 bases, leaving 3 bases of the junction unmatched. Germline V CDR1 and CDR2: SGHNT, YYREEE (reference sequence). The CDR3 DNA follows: TGTGCCAGCAGCTTGGGCAGGGGGCGAAACACCGGGGAGCTGTTTTTT. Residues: CASSLGRGRNTGELFF.

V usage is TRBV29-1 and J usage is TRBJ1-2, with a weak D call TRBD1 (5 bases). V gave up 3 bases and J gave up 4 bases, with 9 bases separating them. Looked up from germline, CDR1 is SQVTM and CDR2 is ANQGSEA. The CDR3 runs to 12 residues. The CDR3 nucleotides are TGCAGCGTTGATGGGGGAGCCTATGGCTACACCTTC. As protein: CSVDGGAYGYTF.

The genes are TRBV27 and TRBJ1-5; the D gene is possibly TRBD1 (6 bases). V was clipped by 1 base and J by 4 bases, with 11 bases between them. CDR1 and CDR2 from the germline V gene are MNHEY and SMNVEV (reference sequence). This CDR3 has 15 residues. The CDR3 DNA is TGTGCCAGCAGTTTATACAGGGAGAAGAATCAGCCCCAGCATTTT. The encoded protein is CASSLYREKNQPQHF.